The 21 T cell receptor beta chains reported below all come from one sample, sequenced in a study of CD8+CD57+ T cells in acquired aplastic anemia. Before being chosen for sequencing, patients had shown CD8+CD57+ cell expansion by flow cytometry. Genomic DNA acted as the template from which TCR beta VDJ combination and CDR3 sequence profiling were carried out. A single record per CDR3 protein comes from TCRdb applying MiXCR to the reads. The sample carries 180,000 or so distinct CDR3 sequences, about 60% recorded once. The sample taken for sequencing was sorted CD4+, CD8+, or CD8+CD57+ T cells (not recorded which) from PBMCs. These receptors all come from a human donor with aplastic anemia.

This clonotype was seen ten or more times. This rearrangement joins TRBV5-1 to TRBJ2-5; the D is unclear. V was clipped by 0 bases and J by 5 bases, with 17 bases between them. Germline V gives CDR1 SGHRS, CDR2 YFSETQ. The CDR3 is 16 amino acids. CDR3 nucleotides: TGCGCCAGCAGCTTGGCGGATACAACGGGTGGGGAGACCCAGTACTTC. Translating it yields CASSLADTTGGETQYF.

The rearrangement uses TRBV7-9 and TRBJ1-1; 9 bases align to TRBD1. With V trimmed by 5 bases and J by 1 base, 14 bases remained unmatched. The CDR3 spans 18 residues. Germline V gene lookup returns CDR1 SEHNR and CDR2 FQNEAQ (reference sequence). This chain's CDR3 is CASSDPVSDRGPNTEAFF. CDR3 bases: TGTGCCAGCAGCGACCCTGTTTCGGACAGGGGCCCGAACACTGAAGCTTTCTTT.

This clonotype was picked up many times. The gene calls are TRBV7-9 and TRBJ1-2; D unresolved. The CDR3 spans 14 residues. Trimming took 0 bases from V and 10 from J, leaving 15 bases between them. Germline CDR1 and CDR2: SEHNR and FQNEAQ (reference sequence). The CDR3 is CASSLASLEEDYTF. The CDR3 region has the DNA TGTGCCAGCAGCTTAGCGTCCCTAGAAGAGGACTACACCTTC.

About this clonotype itself: One junction end disagrees with the germline gene, perhaps due to a read error. The rearrangement links TRBV19 to TRBJ1-6; 10 bases align to TRBD1. Germline assignment: CDR1 LNHDA and CDR2 SQIVND (reference sequence). This CDR3 is built from 15 residues. CDR3 sequence (DNA): TGTGCCAGTGGTATAGGACAGGGGGTTGGTTCACCCCTCCACTTT. Amino acids: CASGIGQGVGSPLHF. Filled out from reference TRBV19 and TRBJ1-6, the complete variable domain reads DGGITQSPKYLFRKEGQNVTLSCEQNLNHDAMYWYRQDPGQGLRLIYYSQIVNDFQKGDIAEGYSVSREKKESFPLTVTSAQKNPTAFYLCASGIGQGVGSPLHFGNGTRLTVT.

This chain joins TRBV7-9 and TRBJ1-5; 12 nucleotides match TRBD1. V was pared by 4 bases and J by 2 bases, with 12 bases of the junction left unmatched. The length of the CDR3 is 19 residues. Germline V CDR1 and CDR2: SEHNR, FQNEAQ (reference sequence). This chain's CDR3 is CASSSSRDRGLGGNQPQHF. The DNA of the CDR3 is TGTGCCAGCAGCTCTAGCCGGGACAGGGGGCTCGGCGGCAATCAGCCCCAGCATTTT.

Note on this clonotype: A much larger clone differs by one base, so this may be a read error. The V call is TRBV12-3 or TRBV12-4, the J call TRBJ2-1; 7 bases map to TRBD1. The CDR3 totals 15 residues. V lost 6 bases, J lost 7 bases, and 12 bases stayed unmatched. CDR3 bases: TGTGCCAGCAGCAGCGACAGGGCCCCTCCAAATGAGCAGTTCTTC. This gives the protein CASSSDRAPPNEQFF.

The chain couples TRBV7-8 to TRBJ1-2, with D uncertain. V gave up 0 bases and J gave up 8 bases, with 13 bases separating them. Germline-derived CDR1 and CDR2 are SGHVS and FQNEAQ. The CDR3 extends over 14 amino acids. The CDR3: CASSLARTGGGYTF. DNA of the CDR3: TGTGCCAGCAGCTTAGCGCGTACGGGTGGCGGCTACACCTTC.

This clonotype was counted a single time. The chain carries TRBV19 and TRBJ2-7; D gene unclear. This CDR3 region has 14 residues. Trimming shortened V by 5 bases and J by 5 bases, and 16 bases separated the two germline ends. CDR1 and CDR2 (germline): LNHDA, SQIVND (reference sequence). The CDR3, as DNA: TGTGCCAGTAGTTGGGCCGGGCAGTCCCACGAGCAGTACTTC. Its translation: CASSWAGQSHEQYF.

The chain combines TRBV7-3 with TRBJ2-7, with a weak D call TRBD2 (6 bases). CDR3 length: 14 residues. V was trimmed by 5 bases and J by 2 bases, leaving 13 bases between them. The V gene's germline CDR1 is SGHTA and CDR2 FQGTGA. CDR3: CASSVLAFTYEQYF. CDR3 in DNA: TGTGCCAGCAGCGTACTAGCCTTTACCTACGAGCAGTACTTC.

Notes on this clonotype: As the CDR3 is not closed by the conserved phenylalanine or tryptophan, this likely results from a read error. The chain is built from TRBV7-3 and TRBJ2-1; TRBD2 matches at 11 bases. This CDR3 is built from 14 residues. The V gene end was trimmed by 5 bases and the J gene end by 9 bases; junction bases not matched to a gene: 6. Germline V gives CDR1 SGHTA, CDR2 FQGTGA. Written as DNA, the CDR3 is TGTGCCAGCAGCCTCCTAGCGGGGGGTCGTGAGCAGTTCCTC. Protein product: CASSLLAGGREQFL.

About this clonotype itself: The junction and the germline gene differ at one end; a read error may be behind it. V is TRBV7-7 and J is TRBJ2-1; 9 bases align to TRBD1. The CDR3 totals 17 residues. CDR1 and CDR2 from the germline V gene are SSHAT and FNYEAQ (reference sequence). In DNA, the CDR3 is TGTGCTAGCAGCCCTCTCCGGGACAGGGCGGAGTACAATGAGCAGTTCTTC. Amino acids: CASSPLRDRAEYNEQFF.

The rearrangement links TRBV6-5 to TRBJ2-7; D may be TRBD1 (5 bases). The CDR3 sequence is 14 residues long. The germline V gene has CDR1 MNHEY and CDR2 SVGAGI. Trimming removed 8 bases at V and 2 bases at J, with 16 bases between. DNA of the CDR3: TGTGCCAGCTCCCAGAGGACGGACACCTACGAGCAGTACTTC. It specifies CASSQRTDTYEQYF.

Concerning this clonotype: A read error may produce the germline difference seen at one junction end. This chain uses TRBV4-1 with TRBJ2-7; TRBD2 might be the D (6 bases). The CDR3 spans 15 residues. CDR1 MGHRA and CDR2 YSYEKL come from the germline V gene. CDR3 nucleotides: TGTGCCAGCAGCCAAGAAGGAGGGAGCTCCTACGAGCAGTACTTC. Translating it yields CASSQEGGSSYEQYF.

With regard to this clonotype: At one end the junction does not follow the germline gene, possibly because of a read error. V gene TRBV7-3 combines with J gene TRBJ2-5; D unresolved. Germline V gene sequence: CDR1 SGHTA, CDR2 FQGTGA. The CDR3 consists of 11 residues. This chain's CDR3 is CASSFSLPLGF. The DNA of the CDR3 is TGTGCCAGCAGCTTCTCCCTCCCCCTGGGCTTC. The full variable domain, with the rest looked up from reference TRBV7-3 and TRBJ2-5, is GAGVSQTPSNKVTEKGKYVELRCDPISGHTALYWYRQSLGQGPEFLIYFQGTGAADDSGLPNDRFFAVRPEGSVSTLKIQRTERGDSAVYLCASSFSLPLGFGPGTRLLVL.

V and J are TRBV2 and TRBJ2-7; a weak D match, TRBD1 (6 bases). The V and J ends lost 3 bases and 4 bases respectively, with 13 bases between them. Per the germline V gene, CDR1 is SNHLY and CDR2 is FYNNEI. This CDR3 is 14 amino acids long. CDR3 residues: CASSDSTGIYEQYF. The CDR3 nucleotides read TGTGCCAGCAGTGACAGTACAGGGATTTACGAGCAGTACTTC. The full variable domain, rest sourced from reference TRBV2 and TRBJ2-7, is EPEVTQTPSHQVTQMGQEVILRCVPISNHLYFYWYRQILGQKVEFLVSFYNNEISEKSEIFDDQFSVERPDGSNFTLKIRSTKLEDSAMYFCASSDSTGIYEQYFGPGTRLTVT.

This clonotype was counted ten times or more. The chain has TRBV5-8 and TRBJ2-7; 7 bases match TRBD1. The junction had 6 bases not matched to a gene; V was cut back by 3 bases and J by 3 bases. The CDR3 has 14 amino acids. Per germline, CDR1 SGHTS and CDR2 YDEGEE. The DNA of the CDR3 is TGTGCCAGCAGCTACAGGGGTTCCCACTACGAGCAGTACTTC. This codes for CASSYRGSHYEQYF.

This chain links TRBV3-1 with TRBJ1-1; the D gene is possibly TRBD1 (5 bases). Germline-derived CDR1 and CDR2 are LGHDT and YNNKEL (reference sequence). There are 12 residues in the CDR3. Trimming removed 4 bases from V and 7 bases from J, with 10 bases in between. The chain's CDR3 is CASSPLDSEAFF. The CDR3 region has the DNA TGTGCCAGCAGCCCACTAGACAGTGAAGCTTTCTTT.

The genes are TRBV4-3 and TRBJ2-2; D possibly corresponds to TRBD1 (6 bases). CDR1 LGHNA and CDR2 YSLEER come from the germline V gene. Trimming took 4 bases from V and 4 from J, leaving 13 bases between them. The CDR3 extends over 15 amino acids. Here the CDR3 reads CASSPGDRATGELFF. The CDR3 coding sequence is TGCGCCAGCAGCCCAGGGGACCGAGCCACCGGGGAGCTGTTTTTT.

This clonotype was detected a few times. CDR3 sequence (DNA): TGCGCCAGCAGTGAGTCCGCAAATGAGGATGGCGAGCAGTACTTC. This sequence encodes CASSESANEDGEQYF. The chain employs TRBV10-2 and TRBJ2-7, with no clear D. The V end was cut by 0 bases, the J end by 6 bases, with 15 bases between. CDR1 is WSHSY and CDR2 is SAAADI in the germline V gene. This CDR3 has 15 residues.

This clonotype was observed a handful of times. The rearrangement links TRBV19 to TRBJ2-1; TRBD2 might be the D (9 bases). CDR1 is LNHDA and CDR2 is SQIVND in the germline V gene (reference sequence). V gave up 8 bases and J gave up 5 bases, with 25 bases separating them. The CDR3 loop spans 17 amino acids. The CDR3 reads CASRSSGTGKSHNEQFF. The CDR3 DNA is TGTGCCAGTCGCTCTAGCGGGACAGGAAAGTCACACAATGAGCAGTTCTTC.

This clonotype appeared a single time. This clone may be a read error of a much larger clone one base away. The DNA of the CDR3 is TGTGCCAGCAGCTGGGGGGGACCCACAGATACGCGGTATTTT. This gives the protein CASSWGGPTDTRYF. The rearrangement links TRBV5-4 to TRBJ2-3; 7 positions agree with TRBD2. This CDR3 has 14 residues. Germline loops: CDR1 SGHNT, CDR2 YYREEE (reference sequence).